The clone carrying this T cell receptor (beta chain) has only one observation. Its cognate antigen is unknown. Germline loops: CDR1 SGHAT, CDR2 FQNNGV. This CDR3 is built from 19 residues. V shed 3 bases and J shed 0 bases, with 21 bases lying between them. The PCR employed 60 Vbeta primers together with 13 Jbeta primers. TCRdb keeps only in-frame clones here, not all; method: immunoSEQ multiplex PCR. The sample consists of approximately 110,000 clones, almost 70% of them appearing once. This sample was included in a study of cytomegalovirus exposure and HLA in healthy donors. Study-wide results and limits: Analysis performed later found about 17,000 TCR beta sequences associated with HLA alleles at 0.05 false discovery rate. Later analysis showed most CMV-associated TCR beta chains appearing HLA-restricted.

The rearrangement uses TRBV11-2 and TRBJ1-3, with D possibly TRBD1 on 6 matching bases. Sequencing was done on a sample of PBMCs. This receptor was taken from a man aged 30 to 39 in good health and CMV-seropositive. CDR3 sequence: CASSLARGRGLTSGNTIYF. CDR3 in DNA: TGTGCCAGCAGCTTGGCAAGGGGGAGGGGACTAACCTCTGGAAACACCATATATTTT.